This T cell receptor (beta chain) derives from a study of shared clonotypes between healthy human individuals (dated by TCRdb to about 2020). General notes on the study: The cohort comprised a couple of women and a few men aged 18 to 49 years. For each donor, three plates each were used for CD4 naive and CD4 memory, two plates were used for CD8 naive, and one plate was used for CD8 memory. The study deeply sequenced blood TCR repertoires of about 5 healthy adults to estimate repertoire size and the extent of clonotype sharing between individuals. To increase sequencing depth and limit assay-specific biases, TCR repertoire library preparation and sequencing were carried out by different laboratories using diverse techniques. Between about 0.85 and 10 billion PBMCs per donor were obtained by leukapheresis.

Comment on this clone: There is no known antigen for this receptor. Within one base of it there is no much larger clone, and no base qualities were kept.

The donors were healthy, HIV-negative adults with no recently reported acute infections or vaccinations. All donors were Caucasian adults living in Nashville, Tennessee, USA. CD4+ T cells were enriched by magnetic negative selection, after which naive cells were positively selected on CD45RA and the negative fraction was taken as the memory subset. Blood was obtained by leukapheresis, after which PBMCs were separated by Ficoll-Histopaque density gradient centrifugation and cryopreserved in liquid nitrogen vapor phase. Analytical flow cytometry was used to check the purity and quantity of every magnetically sorted T cell population. Each sorted fraction had its genomic DNA isolated and then quantified by UV absorbance on a Nanodrop 2000c. Using the deep immunoSEQ assay, TCR CDR3 regions were amplified from genomic DNA by multiplex PCR. Genomic DNA extracted from each cell subset was distributed evenly over all wells of several immunoSEQ 96-well plates, and each plate served as one replicate. For sorted subsets, 200 to 250 ng of genomic DNA, equivalent to 25,000 to 35,000 T cell genomes, went into each replicate PCR. Purified libraries were measured with a Qubit 3.0 fluorometer, size-checked on a Bioanalyzer 2100, and measured again with the KAPA Library Quantification kit. Every immunoSEQ 96-well plate was sequenced on a dedicated single-read 150-cycle Illumina NextSeq 550 flow cell. The authors' pipeline ran thus. The immunoSEQ output contained only junctional sequences without quality scores, so filtering could not match that applied to full-length reads. To assign V/J genes and CDR3, sequences were annotated against IMGT germline references using PyIR, a Python wrapper for IgBLAST v1.9. Any read was removed if the V/J assignment was weak (E-value above 1e-6), the CDR3 was missing, or the read contained stop codons, out-of-frame junctions, or ambiguous translated residues. V3J clonotypes were defined as sequences sharing the same inferred V gene, J gene, and CDR3 amino acid sequence. Percentage overlap between repertoires was calculated by dividing the number of shared unique clonotypes by the size of the smaller repertoire. RTK rarefaction, the Chao1 estimator, and Recon v2.1 estimates of unobserved clonotypes were used to assess repertoire richness. For all TCRbeta clonotypes obtained by the gDNA method from several donors, generation probabilities were computed with OLGA. The clones in this table, taken by TCRdb from immuneACCESS, are in-frame only. Not every clone is retained; where verified, under half of the shortfall comes from an unresolved V gene, and the cause of the rest is unknown. From that table come the V and J calls and clone size; the DNA was used to work out D and trimming. This sample gives some 1.5 million clones in total; approximately 98% of them show up just once. The ten largest clones take up roughly 0.4% of the sample.

The germline V and J ends show losses of 0 bases and 7 bases respectively, and no gene match explains 8 bases of the junction. The germline V gene specifies SGHRS as CDR1 and YFSETQ as CDR2. From cysteine to phenylalanine, the CDR3 is 16 amino acids long. The only DNA kept is the CDR3, 48 bases in frame from the first base. Beyond this particular receptor, the publication reports: About 5% of naive CD4, 3.5% of naive CD8, 2.3% of memory CD4, and 0.4% of memory CD8 clonotypes were shared across several donors. Clonotypes shared by all four sorted-subset donors showed higher generation probabilities than non-shared clonotypes. Even with the large sequencing depth, rarefaction of the sorted-subset datasets indicated that sequencing was incomplete. The genetic and exposure-history diversity represented was limited by the small number of donors. Larger estimated clonotype richness was generally found for naive subsets than for memory subsets. Pairwise subsampling led to the expectation that sequencing depth would affect the degree of clonotype sharing among donors. Only blood was sampled, and tissue TCR repertoires likely differ from those in blood.

The material sequenced was naive CD4+ T cells sorted from blood. In light of the paper, this sample's cell subset or site label describes: CD45RA+ positively selected. This receptor was obtained from a man aged 25 to 40 in good health. Here the chain combines TRBV5-1 and TRBJ2-2; 8 bases in between match TRBD1. For the CDR3, the sequence is CASSLAGQGAIGELFF. The nucleotides read TGCGCCAGCAGCTTGGCCGGCCAGGGGGCTATCGGGGAGCTGTTTTTT.